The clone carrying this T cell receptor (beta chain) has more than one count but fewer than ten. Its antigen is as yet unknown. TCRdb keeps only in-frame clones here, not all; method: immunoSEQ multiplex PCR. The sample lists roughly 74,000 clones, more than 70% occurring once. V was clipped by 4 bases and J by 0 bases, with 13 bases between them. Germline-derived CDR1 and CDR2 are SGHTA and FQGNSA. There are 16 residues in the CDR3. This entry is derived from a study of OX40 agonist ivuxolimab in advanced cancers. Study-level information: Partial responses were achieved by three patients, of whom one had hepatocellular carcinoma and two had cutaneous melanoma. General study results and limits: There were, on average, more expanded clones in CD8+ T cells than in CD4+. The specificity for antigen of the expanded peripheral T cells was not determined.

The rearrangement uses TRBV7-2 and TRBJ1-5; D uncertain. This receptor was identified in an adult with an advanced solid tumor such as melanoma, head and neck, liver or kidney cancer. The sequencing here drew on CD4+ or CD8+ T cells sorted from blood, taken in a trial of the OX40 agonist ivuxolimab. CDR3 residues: CASSSRRASSNQPQHF. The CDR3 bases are TGTGCCAGCAGCTCCCGAAGGGCCAGTAGCAATCAGCCCCAGCATTTT.